The sample holds a few counts of the clone carrying this T cell receptor beta chain. This specimen belongs to a study of CD8+ T cells in alopecia areata. Turning to the study itself: Treated patients were given 5 to 10 mg oral tofacitinib twice daily. The protocol delivered tofacitinib for 6 to 18 months, then withdrew it for 6 months.

Unmatched junction bases numbered 8, after V lost 3 bases and J lost 2 bases. This CDR3 is built from 16 residues. Germline V lookup: CDR1 ENHRY, CDR2 SYGVKD. Reverse transcription of extracted RNA yielded cDNA, which provided the sequencing template. Only in-frame clones appear in the TCRdb table, and some are missing; sequencing was by immunoSEQ multiplex PCR. Among about 180,000 clones listed, 50% to 75% were seen once. Isolation of CD4+ and CD8+ T cells from PBMCs was achieved by sorting. The sample here was CD4+ T cells sorted from blood, taken at week 0. The clonotype originates from a human donor with alopecia areata. The chain is built from TRBV10-3 and TRBJ2-7, with 9 bases identical to TRBD1. For the CDR3, the DNA is TGTGCCATCAGTGACTCGGACAGGGGACTAACCTACGAGCAGTACTTC. Translated: CAISDSDRGLTYEQYF.